The 2 T cell receptor beta chains presented below share a single source sample, sequenced in a study of blood T cells in healthy people across ages. The second PCR ran roughly 7 to 11 cycles with a sample-barcoded 5' primer and J-beta primers. In TCRdb, the 5' RACE reads were re-called with MiXCR into one record per CDR3 protein. The table includes just under 550,000 distinct CDR3 sequences, less than 25% detected once. The data were also submitted as part of a second study, on T cells of mothers and their children.

Material: blood. All receptors come from a boy aged 10-17 years in good health.

This clonotype was recorded a few times. The chain employs TRBV7-8 and TRBJ2-5; 8 bases align to TRBD2. Germline CDR1 is SGHVS and CDR2 is FQNEAQ. The CDR3 loop spans 17 amino acids. The ends lost 5 bases at V and 5 bases at J; junction bases unmatched: 16. The CDR3 DNA reads TGTGCCAGCAGCGAACTACCACCGGGACTAGGGGGTGAGACCCAGTACTTC. It translates to CASSELPPGLGGETQYF.

This clonotype was detected a few times. V gene TRBV5-1 combines with J gene TRBJ2-2, with D tentatively TRBD1 or TRBD2 (7 bases each). Germline lookup yields CDR1 SGHRS and CDR2 YFSETQ. Trimming pared 0 bases from V and 4 bases from J, leaving 13 bases between. This CDR3 region has 16 residues. The CDR3 here is CASSLVGGDSTGELFF. As DNA, the CDR3 is TGCGCCAGCAGCTTGGTGGGGGGGGACAGCACCGGGGAGCTGTTTTTT.